This T cell receptor beta chain was sequenced in a study of CD8 T cells in Susac syndrome. With random hexamers, reverse transcription was performed on about 0.5 to 1 ug of RNA. TCRdb analysed the immunoSEQ multiplex PCR reads with MiXCR anew, one entry per CDR3 protein. This sample has over 150,000 distinct CDR3 sequences, with approximately 93% found just once. Through negative isolation, CD4+ and CD8+ T cells were obtained, while TEMRA cells were enriched using FACS. V was trimmed by 6 bases and J by 4 bases, leaving 18 bases between them. CDR3 length equals 15 residues. Germline V gene data show CDR1 as MNHEY and CDR2 as SMNVEV (reference sequence).

This chain uses TRBV27 with TRBJ2-5, with D unresolved. This TCR was sampled from a human donor with multiple sclerosis. Source material: CD4+ T cells from PBMCs. Here the CDR3 reads CASSRTVSVRETQYF. For the CDR3, the DNA is TGTGCCAGCAGCCGTACTGTTAGTGTTCGAGAGACCCAGTACTTC.